Listed below are T cell receptor beta chains from one sample, sequenced in a study of T cells in Graves' hyperthyroidism and ophthalmopathy. TCRdb recomputed calls from the multiplex PCR reads with MiXCR, one row per CDR3 protein. The table shows a few hundred thousand distinct CDR3 sequences, with roughly an eighth occurring only once. Material for sequencing was blood. These receptors originate from a young woman with Graves' hyperthyroidism. The CDR3 runs from the conserved cysteine through the conserved F or W. A D gene is named only where the DNA matches it firmly. Rows give clone size only sometimes, using once, few, many, or a class for an expanded clone.

V gene	J gene	clone size	D gene	CDR3 DNA	CDR3 protein
TRBV9	TRBJ2-1	-	TRBD2	TGTGCCAGCAGCGCGGGACTAGTTACCAATGAGCAGTTCTTC	CASSAGLVTNEQFF
TRBV28	TRBJ2-3	many	TRBD2	TGTGCCAGCAGTTTACTAGCGGGAGAAACAGATACGCAGTATTTT	CASSLLAGETDTQYF
TRBV19	TRBJ1-4	few	-	TGTGCCAGTAGTATCGGTGGAAGTGAAAAACTGTTTTTT	CASSIGGSEKLFF
TRBV10-2	TRBJ1-2	few	-	TGCGCCAGCAGTGACCCAGATTACTATGGCTACACCTTC	CASSDPDYYGYTF
TRBV27	TRBJ2-3	many	TRBD2	TGTGCCAGCAGTTCTCTGGGGGGAGGGCCGACAAATACGCAGTATTTT	CASSSLGGGPTNTQYF
TRBV7-2	TRBJ2-7	many	-	TGTGCCAGCAGCCAGGCCTACGAGCAGTACTTC	CASSQAYEQYF
TRBV20-1	TRBJ2-1	-	-	TGCAGTGCTAGCCCCACTCCCAATGAGCAGTTCTTC	CSASPTPNEQFF
TRBV5-1	TRBJ1-6	-	TRBD1	TGCGCCAGCAGCAAGGAACCCCCCGGGACAGGGGGCGGACCCCTCCACTTT	CASSKEPPGTGGGPLHF
TRBV3-1	TRBJ2-7	many	TRBD2	TGTGCCAGCAGCCAAGTGTTCTCCAGCGGGAGTCCCTACGAGCAGTACTTC	CASSQVFSSGSPYEQYF
TRBV14	TRBJ1-3	few	TRBD1	TGTGCCAGCAGTCTCCGACAGGGAATTTCTGGAAACACCATATATTTT	CASSLRQGISGNTIYF
TRBV6-5	TRBJ1-1	-	TRBD1	TGTGCCAGCAGTTACTTCCCCCGGACAGGGCATTCGGAAGCTTTCTTT	CASSYFPRTGHSEAFF
TRBV11-1	TRBJ2-1	many	-	TGTGCCAGCAGCTTGGGACTCAATGAGCAGTTCTTC	CASSLGLNEQFF
TRBV12-3/TRBV12-4	TRBJ2-7	many	-	TGTGCCAGCAGTTTAAGGGAGCACTACGAGCAGTACTTC	CASSLREHYEQYF
TRBV6-2/TRBV6-3	TRBJ1-1	-	-	TGTGCCAGCAGTTATAGATGGACTGAAGCTTTCTTT	CASSYRWTEAFF
TRBV10-3	TRBJ2-2	many	TRBD1	TGTGCCATCAGTTCCGGGACAGCGAACACCGGGGAGCTGTTTTTT	CAISSGTANTGELFF
TRBV12-3/TRBV12-4	TRBJ2-1	many	TRBD2	TGTGCCAGCAGTCCGGGGGGGGAATACAATGAGCAGTTCTTC	CASSPGGEYNEQFF
TRBV3-1	TRBJ2-2	few	-	TGTGCCAGCAGCCCGGTCCCAGGGGCCGGGGAGCTGTTTTTT	CASSPVPGAGELFF
TRBV12-3/TRBV12-4	TRBJ1-2	-	-	TGTGCCAGCAGTTTAAACGGGTTTGGGCCCTATGGCTACACCTTC	CASSLNGFGPYGYTF
TRBV12-3/TRBV12-4	TRBJ2-7	many	-	TGTGCCAGCAGCCGGGCCGGGGACAAAACCTACGAGCAGTACTTC	CASSRAGDKTYEQYF
TRBV28	TRBJ2-2	many	-	TGTGCCAGCAGTTTCAGGAAGGCGATCCTTAGGACCGGGGAGCTGTTTTTT	CASSFRKAILRTGELFF
TRBV6-1	TRBJ2-3	many	TRBD2	TGTGCCAGCAGTGAGGGACTAGGGAGCACAGATACGCAGTATTTT	CASSEGLGSTDTQYF
TRBV29-1	TRBJ1-1	many	-	TGCAGCGTTATGGGGAAGAACACTGAAGCTTTCTTT	CSVMGKNTEAFF
TRBV20-1	TRBJ1-2	many	-	TGCAGTGCTAGCAGGCAGGGCCACTATGGCTACACCTTC	CSASRQGHYGYTF
TRBV11-3	TRBJ2-3	-	-	TGTGCCAGCTCACCACCTCGGTTCGGGAGAGGTGGGGAAAAGAGCACAGATACGCAGTATTTT	CASSPPRFGRGGEKSTDTQYF
TRBV9	TRBJ2-2	-	-	TGTGCCAGCAGCGTAGATTCGCGGCAGGGATTCACCGGGGGGCTGTTTTTT	CASSVDSRQGFTGGLFF
TRBV6-2/TRBV6-3	TRBJ2-3	-	-	TGTGCCAGCAACCTGGCAGCTTTCGCAGATACGCAGTATTTT	CASNLAAFADTQYF
TRBV3-1	TRBJ1-5	many	-	TGTGCCAGCAGCCAAACAGGGAGGAGCAATCAGCCCCAGCATTTT	CASSQTGRSNQPQHF
TRBV12-3/TRBV12-4	TRBJ2-6	-	-	TGTGCCAGCACCTACAGGGTTGGAGGGGCCAACGTCCTGACTTTC	CASTYRVGGANVLTF
TRBV28	TRBJ2-2	-	-	TGTGCCAGCAGTTCTACACAGGGGGGGGACACCGGGGAGCTGTTTTTT	CASSSTQGGDTGELFF
TRBV7-6	TRBJ2-7	many	-	TGTGCCAGCAGCGTGGTGGGGGGCCAAGGAGGCGAGCAGTACTTC	CASSVVGGQGGEQYF
TRBV28	TRBJ2-7	few	-	TGTGCCAGTTCTCCTTCGCCCCCCCGGTCCTACGAGCAGTACTTC	CASSPSPPRSYEQYF
TRBV6-4	TRBJ2-1	-	-	TGTGCCAGCAGCCCGGAGGACAGTCAAGAGCAGTTCTTC	CASSPEDSQEQFF
TRBV7-9	TRBJ2-7	many	TRBD1	TGTGCCAGCAGTCTACCGGGACAGTCCGGCAACGAGCAGTACTTC	CASSLPGQSGNEQYF
TRBV5-1	TRBJ1-5	-	-	TGCGCCAGCAGCTCCGGGACGGAAAATCAGCCCCAGCATTTT	CASSSGTENQPQHF
TRBV5-1	TRBJ2-1	-	-	TGCGCCAGCGCTGGGGGCTTAGCGGAGAAGGGGCACAATGAGCAGTTCTTC	CASAGGLAEKGHNEQFF
TRBV19	TRBJ2-7	many	-	TGTGCCAGTAGTATAGGTCTCAGGGGCTACGAGCAGTACTTC	CASSIGLRGYEQYF
TRBV20-1	TRBJ2-3	-	TRBD2	TGCAGTGCCGCCCCTAGCGGGTCAGATACGCAGTATTTT	CSAAPSGSDTQYF
TRBV20-1	TRBJ2-3	few	-	TGCAGTGCTAGAGATCAGGCGGGAAACACAGATACGCAGTATTTT	CSARDQAGNTDTQYF
TRBV7-9	TRBJ2-3	many	TRBD2	TGTGCCAGCAGCGTTGGGGACTACCCGAGCACAGATACGCAGTATTTT	CASSVGDYPSTDTQYF
TRBV20-1	TRBJ1-4	few	TRBD1	TGCAGTGCTAGGACGTCAGGGGGCGGCGAAAAACTGTTTTTT	CSARTSGGGEKLFF
TRBV28	TRBJ1-2	-	-	TGTGCCAGCAGTTTTGTGGGACAACCTAACTATGGCTACACCTTC	CASSFVGQPNYGYTF
TRBV9	TRBJ1-3	-	-	TGTGCCAGCAAAATTCCAAAACGTGGAAACACCATATATTTT	CASKIPKRGNTIYF
TRBV28	TRBJ1-2	-	-	TGTGCCAGCCGTATTGGGACCCCTCGAGTTGGCTACACCTTC	CASRIGTPRVGYTF
TRBV5-1	TRBJ1-1	-	-	TGCGCCAGCAGCCAGGGCGGCGCGGGGAACACTGAAGCTTTCTTT	CASSQGGAGNTEAFF
TRBV29-1	TRBJ1-1	many	-	TGCAGCGTTATGGGCTTCGCTTCTGAAGCTTTCTTT	CSVMGFASEAFF
TRBV9	TRBJ2-7	few	-	TGTGCCAGCAGCCCCCGGGACAAGACCTACGAGCAGTACTTC	CASSPRDKTYEQYF
TRBV25-1	TRBJ1-2	few	-	TGTGCCAGCAGTCGACCGTCGGGGGGCTACACCTTC	CASSRPSGGYTF
TRBV6-1	TRBJ2-3	many	TRBD1	TGTGCCAGCAGTGAAGGGGACAGTTACGCGCAGTATTTT	CASSEGDSYAQYF
TRBV24-1	TRBJ2-5	many	TRBD1	TGTGCCACCAGTGACCATGGACAGGGGGGTAGAGAGACCCAGTACTTC	CATSDHGQGGRETQYF
TRBV28	TRBJ1-6	few	-	TGTGCCAGCAGCCGGGGTTATAATTCACCCCTCCACTTT	CASSRGYNSPLHF
TRBV30	TRBJ1-1	many	-	TGTGCCTGCCTCGCCTTGAACACTGAAGCTTTCTTT	CACLALNTEAFF
TRBV7-3	TRBJ2-5	many	-	TGTGCCAGCAGCTTAAGCGTGGGTATCCAAGAGACCCAGTACTTC	CASSLSVGIQETQYF